This is a list of T cell receptor beta chains from one sample in a study of blood T cell repertoires in COVID-19. Assay: immunoSEQ multiplex PCR; the TCRdb copy retains only in-frame clones and omits some. The sample carries approximately 170,000 clones, 81% recorded once. Sequencing used peripheral blood. The receptor source for this set is a human donor in a cohort sampled during active COVID-19. The CDR3 runs from the conserved cysteine through the conserved F or W. Each record gives: CDR3 length, V gene, clone size, J gene, D gene, CDR3 DNA, CDR3 protein. The D gene is left open where the match is weak. Some rows mark clone size as missing; the rest say once, few, many or name a class of expanded clone.

>16|TRBV28|NA|TRBJ2-1|TRBD1
TGTGCCAGCAGTTCACCCGGGACAGGGGGCATGGGTGAGCAGTTCTTC
CASSSPGTGGMGEQFF
>13|TRBV28|NA|TRBJ1-1|NA
TGTGCCAGCAGTTTACAGGGTAACACTGAAGCTTTCTTT
CASSLQGNTEAFF
>15|TRBV5-3|NA|TRBJ2-7|TRBD1
TGTGCCAGAAGCCACAGAGGACAGGGTCGTGGTGAGCAGTACTTC
CARSHRGQGRGEQYF
>16|TRBV5-6|once|TRBJ1-2|TRBD1
TGTGCCAGCAGCTGGAGGGGACAGTCAGAAAGCTATGGCTACACCTTC
CASSWRGQSESYGYTF
>13|TRBV10-3|NA|TRBJ1-1|NA
TGTGCCTCGGGAGACAGAGAGAACACTGAAGCTTTCTTT
CASGDRENTEAFF
>14|TRBV6-5|NA|TRBJ1-4|TRBD1
TGTGCCAGCAGCAACAGGGGGCCGAGGGAAAAACTGTTTTTT
CASSNRGPREKLFF
>13|TRBV12-3/TRBV12-4|few|TRBJ2-1|TRBD2
TGTGCCAGCAGTGGGACTAGCGGGGATGAGCAGTTCTTC
CASSGTSGDEQFF
>15|TRBV5-4|NA|TRBJ2-1|TRBD2
TGTGCCAGCAGCGAACCGGGACTAGACTCAAATGAGCAGTTCTTC
CASSEPGLDSNEQFF
>13|TRBV7-9|once|TRBJ2-7|NA
TGTGCCAGCAGCTCGGTAACGAGTTACGAGCAGTACTTC
CASSSVTSYEQYF
>13|TRBV27|few|TRBJ2-7|NA
TGTGCCAGCAGTTTCAGGATTTTCGCCGAGCAGTACTTC
CASSFRIFAEQYF
>14|TRBV29-1|NA|TRBJ2-7|NA
TGCAGCGCGAAACACGGTCCGGGGACCTACGAGCAGTACTTC
CSAKHGPGTYEQYF
>14|TRBV6-5|NA|TRBJ2-3|TRBD1
TGTGCCAGCAGGTTGACAGGGGGCACAGATACGCAGTATTTT
CASRLTGGTDTQYF
>15|TRBV6-1|NA|TRBJ1-6|NA
TGTGCCAGCAGGGAAGGCAGGGCGCGTGTTTCACCCCTCCACTTT
CASREGRARVSPLHF
>16|TRBV11-2|NA|TRBJ2-1|NA
TGTGCCAGCAGTCCCCCGGGGTTTTGGTCCTACAATGAGCAGTTCTTC
CASSPPGFWSYNEQFF
>15|TRBV6-5|once|TRBJ2-3|NA
TGTGCCAGCAGTTACGGCGGGGTTAGCACAGATACGCAGTATTTT
CASSYGGVSTDTQYF
>17|TRBV7-6|NA|TRBJ2-2|TRBD1
TGTGCCAGCAGCTTCCTGGACAGGCCAACGAACACCGGGGAGCTGTTTTTT
CASSFLDRPTNTGELFF
>11|TRBV29-1|once|TRBJ1-2|NA
TGCAGCGCAGGGGATAGCTATGGCTACACCTTC
CSAGDSYGYTF
>15|TRBV7-8|NA|TRBJ2-2|NA
TGTGCCAGCAGCCCGAGAGACATTTACACCGGGGAGCTGTTTTTT
CASSPRDIYTGELFF
>15|TRBV6-6|NA|TRBJ1-6|TRBD1
TGTGCCAGCAGCCACTTACAGGGGGATAATTCACCCCTCCACTTT
CASSHLQGDNSPLHF
>15|TRBV7-3|NA|TRBJ2-7|NA
TGTGCCAGCAGCTTAACCAGAGTGACTTCCTACGAGCAGTACTTC
CASSLTRVTSYEQYF
>12|TRBV27|NA|TRBJ2-7|NA
TGTGCCAGCAGTTTAACGGGGTCCGAGCAGTACTTC
CASSLTGSEQYF
>14|TRBV19|NA|TRBJ1-4|NA
TGTGCCAGTAGTGTCGACAGGCGCGGGGAAAAACTGTTTTTT
CASSVDRRGEKLFF
>15|TRBV6-5|NA|TRBJ1-2|NA
TGTGCCAGCAGTAGGGCTCTCGGGAGTGACTATGGCTACACCTTC
CASSRALGSDYGYTF
>17|TRBV9|NA|TRBJ2-1|TRBD2
TGTGCCAGCAGCGGAGATTGGGGGGGTAGGTTCAACGATGAGCAGTTCTTC
CASSGDWGGRFNDEQFF
>14|TRBV7-3|NA|TRBJ2-5|NA
TGTGCCAGCAGCCCCGAGGGGGGGAAAGAGACCCAGTACTTC
CASSPEGGKETQYF
>13|TRBV5-5|NA|TRBJ2-7|NA
TGTGCCAGCAGCATTCTAGCGAACTACGAGCAGTACTTC
CASSILANYEQYF
>12|TRBV6-5|NA|TRBJ1-2|NA
TGTGCCAGTCACCTCTCAGGGTATGGCTACACCTTC
CASHLSGYGYTF
>15|TRBV4-3|NA|TRBJ1-2|NA
TGCGCCAGCAGCCAAGATGAAGCAGTACAGGGCCCATACACCTTC
CASSQDEAVQGPYTF
>14|TRBV6-1|NA|TRBJ1-5|TRBD1
TGTGCCAGCAGTTGGACAGGGAAGGAACAGCCCCAGCATTTT
CASSWTGKEQPQHF
>13|TRBV4-3|once|TRBJ1-6|NA
TGCGCCAGCAGCCAGGAGTTGAATTCACCCCTCCACTTT
CASSQELNSPLHF
>14|TRBV5-4|once|TRBJ1-1|NA
TGTGCCAGCAGCCCCCAATCGGGGAGCACTGAAGCTTTCTTT
CASSPQSGSTEAFF
>16|TRBV28|NA|TRBJ1-1|TRBD1
TGTGCCAGCAGCTTACCGGGACAGGTAAGGAACACTGAAGCTTTCTTT
CASSLPGQVRNTEAFF
>17|TRBV12-5|NA|TRBJ2-7|TRBD2
TGTGCTAGTGGTTCATACACACTAGCGGGATTGGTCCACGAGCAGTACTTC
CASGSYTLAGLVHEQYF